The rows below give T cell receptor beta chains drawn from one sample of a study of early T cells in non-severe SARS-CoV-2 infection. TCRdb called the 5' RACE reads again in MiXCR, with one record for every CDR3 protein. The sample contains around 67,000 distinct CDR3 sequences, over 9.5% of which appear only once. The sample was whole blood. The receptors stem from an adult who was a healthcare worker with PCR-confirmed SARS-CoV-2 infection or an uninfected control (not recorded which). Both conserved end residues are part of each CDR3. The D gene is left open where the match is weak. Clone size is given for some rows only: seen once, a few or many times, or a class if the clone is expanded.

v_gene: TRBV20-1
j_gene: TRBJ2-1
len: 14
abundance: -
d_gene: TRBD2
CDR3aa: CSAWTSGGVNEQFF
CDR3nt: TGCAGTGCTTGGACTAGCGGGGGGGTTAATGAGCAGTTCTTC

v_gene: TRBV19
j_gene: TRBJ2-1
len: 15
abundance: few
d_gene: -
CDR3aa: CASSIVGGWDNEQFF
CDR3nt: TGTGCCAGTAGTATCGTGGGGGGTTGGGACAATGAGCAGTTCTTC

v_gene: TRBV7-3
j_gene: TRBJ2-1
len: 16
abundance: medium-sized
d_gene: -
CDR3aa: CASSPVLRVRYNEQFF
CDR3nt: TGTGCCAGCAGCCCGGTGTTGCGGGTACGGTACAATGAGCAGTTCTTC

v_gene: TRBV29-1
j_gene: TRBJ2-1
len: 12
abundance: few
d_gene: -
CDR3aa: CSVAGQLHEQFF
CDR3nt: TGCAGCGTGGCGGGACAGCTCCATGAGCAGTTCTTC

v_gene: TRBV5-4
j_gene: TRBJ2-7
len: 13
abundance: many
d_gene: -
CDR3aa: CASSSGLTYEQYF
CDR3nt: TGTGCCAGCAGCTCGGGGTTGACCTACGAGCAGTACTTC

v_gene: TRBV6-1
j_gene: TRBJ2-2
len: 17
abundance: few
d_gene: TRBD1
CDR3aa: CASSERIGTGMAGELFF
CDR3nt: TGTGCCAGCAGTGAACGTATAGGGACAGGGATGGCCGGGGAGCTGTTTTTT

v_gene: TRBV11-1
j_gene: TRBJ2-2
len: 16
abundance: many
d_gene: TRBD2
CDR3aa: CASSPLGLADTGELFF
CDR3nt: TGTGCCAGCAGCCCATTAGGACTAGCCGACACCGGGGAGCTGTTTTTT

v_gene: TRBV27
j_gene: TRBJ2-2
len: 14
abundance: -
d_gene: TRBD2
CDR3aa: CASSWREGLGELFF
CDR3nt: TGTGCCAGCAGCTGGCGGGAGGGCCTCGGGGAGCTGTTTTTT

v_gene: TRBV9
j_gene: TRBJ2-7
len: 14
abundance: many
d_gene: TRBD1
CDR3aa: CASSGGQGSYEQYF
CDR3nt: TGTGCCAGCAGCGGGGGACAGGGGTCCTACGAGCAGTACTTC

v_gene: TRBV6-1
j_gene: TRBJ1-6
len: 15
abundance: -
d_gene: -
CDR3aa: CATTTPGPANSPLHF
CDR3nt: TGTGCCACTACTACCCCGGGGCCAGCGAATTCACCCCTCCACTTT

v_gene: TRBV20-1
j_gene: TRBJ2-5
len: 16
abundance: many
d_gene: TRBD2
CDR3aa: CSARDPAGGTGETQYF
CDR3nt: TGCAGTGCTAGAGATCCAGCGGGGGGTACAGGGGAGACCCAGTACTTC

v_gene: TRBV5-6
j_gene: TRBJ2-7
len: 16
abundance: -
d_gene: TRBD1
CDR3aa: CASSPDRGRTSYEQYF
CDR3nt: TGTGCCAGCAGCCCGGACAGGGGGCGGACATCCTACGAGCAGTACTTC

v_gene: TRBV12-3/TRBV12-4
j_gene: TRBJ1-4
len: 16
abundance: few
d_gene: -
CDR3aa: CASMRQGRSGNEKLFF
CDR3nt: TGTGCCAGCATGCGGCAGGGAAGATCTGGTAATGAAAAACTGTTTTTT

v_gene: TRBV5-1
j_gene: TRBJ1-1
len: 15
abundance: many
d_gene: -
CDR3aa: CASSGGPQANTEAFF
CDR3nt: TGCGCCAGCAGCGGCGGTCCCCAGGCGAACACTGAAGCTTTCTTT

v_gene: TRBV7-3
j_gene: TRBJ1-2
len: 15
abundance: many
d_gene: -
CDR3aa: CASSLTSQGVEGYTF
CDR3nt: TGTGCCAGCAGCTTAACGAGCCAGGGAGTGGAAGGCTACACCTTC

v_gene: TRBV6-6
j_gene: TRBJ1-5
len: 13
abundance: many
d_gene: TRBD1
CDR3aa: CASRDRGKQPQHF
CDR3nt: TGTGCCAGCAGGGACAGGGGGAAGCAGCCCCAGCATTTT

v_gene: TRBV11-2
j_gene: TRBJ1-5
len: 17
abundance: many
d_gene: TRBD1
CDR3aa: CASSLLPQGAFHQPQHF
CDR3nt: TGTGCCAGCAGCTTACTCCCCCAGGGGGCGTTCCATCAGCCCCAGCATTTT

v_gene: TRBV9
j_gene: TRBJ2-3
len: 17
abundance: -
d_gene: TRBD2
CDR3aa: CASSPRGSGSQTDTQYF
CDR3nt: TGTGCCAGCAGCCCGCGGGGTAGCGGGAGTCAAACAGATACGCAGTATTTT

v_gene: TRBV28
j_gene: TRBJ2-5
len: 14
abundance: many
d_gene: -
CDR3aa: CASSFPPAQETQYF
CDR3nt: TGTGCCAGCAGTTTCCCTCCAGCTCAAGAGACCCAGTACTTC

v_gene: TRBV12-3/TRBV12-4
j_gene: TRBJ2-2
len: 14
abundance: few
d_gene: TRBD2
CDR3aa: CASNPSGSVGELFF
CDR3nt: TGTGCCAGCAACCCTAGCGGGAGTGTCGGGGAGCTGTTTTTT

v_gene: TRBV7-3
j_gene: TRBJ2-2
len: 13
abundance: many
d_gene: -
CDR3aa: CASSSGSSGELFF
CDR3nt: TGTGCCAGCAGTTCAGGGTCGTCCGGGGAGCTGTTTTTT

v_gene: TRBV20-1
j_gene: TRBJ2-5
len: 12
abundance: many
d_gene: -
CDR3aa: CSAGPTSWTQYF
CDR3nt: TGCAGTGCTGGGCCGACCTCGTGGACCCAGTACTTC

v_gene: TRBV19
j_gene: TRBJ2-7
len: 14
abundance: few
d_gene: -
CDR3aa: CAAGGAGGPYEQYF
CDR3nt: TGTGCCGCCGGAGGGGCAGGGGGTCCCTACGAGCAGTACTTC

v_gene: TRBV12-3/TRBV12-4
j_gene: TRBJ2-3
len: 15
abundance: many
d_gene: TRBD1
CDR3aa: CASSSGGRGTDTQYF
CDR3nt: TGTGCCAGCAGTTCAGGGGGACGGGGCACAGATACGCAGTATTTT

v_gene: TRBV5-1
j_gene: TRBJ1-1
len: 14
abundance: many
d_gene: TRBD1
CDR3aa: CASSKGQSNTEAFF
CDR3nt: TGCGCCAGCAGCAAGGGACAGTCGAACACTGAAGCTTTCTTT

v_gene: TRBV9
j_gene: TRBJ2-1
len: 14
abundance: many
d_gene: -
CDR3aa: CASSEGGRYNEQFF
CDR3nt: TGTGCCAGCAGCGAGGGGGGCAGATACAATGAGCAGTTCTTC

v_gene: TRBV27
j_gene: TRBJ1-2
len: 12
abundance: -
d_gene: -
CDR3aa: CASSLSGFGYTF
CDR3nt: TGTGCCAGCAGTTTATCTGGGTTTGGCTACACCTTC

v_gene: TRBV29-1
j_gene: TRBJ1-2
len: 11
abundance: few
d_gene: -
CDR3aa: CSVESARGYTF
CDR3nt: TGCAGCGTAGAGAGCGCTCGAGGCTACACCTTC

v_gene: TRBV4-3
j_gene: TRBJ2-3
len: 16
abundance: many
d_gene: -
CDR3aa: CASSQSRFSIPDTQYF
CDR3nt: TGCGCCAGCAGCCAATCCCGTTTTAGTATCCCAGATACGCAGTATTTT

v_gene: TRBV7-8
j_gene: TRBJ2-2
len: 16
abundance: many
d_gene: -
CDR3aa: CASSLVGDQVTGELFF
CDR3nt: TGTGCCAGCAGCTTAGTAGGGGACCAAGTCACCGGGGAGCTGTTTTTT

v_gene: TRBV7-9
j_gene: TRBJ2-1
len: 15
abundance: many
d_gene: TRBD2
CDR3aa: CASSPRGGTYNEQFF
CDR3nt: TGTGCCAGCAGCCCCCGCGGGGGGACCTACAATGAGCAGTTCTTC

v_gene: TRBV7-6
j_gene: TRBJ2-3
len: 14
abundance: many
d_gene: -
CDR3aa: CASSLWGSTDTQYF
CDR3nt: TGTGCCAGCAGCTTATGGGGCAGCACAGATACGCAGTATTTT

v_gene: TRBV29-1
j_gene: TRBJ1-1
len: 13
abundance: -
d_gene: -
CDR3aa: CSVRTLMLPEAFF
CDR3nt: TGCAGCGTCCGGACACTTATGTTGCCTGAAGCTTTCTTT

v_gene: TRBV10-2
j_gene: TRBJ1-2
len: 14
abundance: many
d_gene: TRBD1
CDR3aa: CASNGVGQTYGYTF
CDR3nt: TGCGCCAGCAATGGGGTGGGACAGACGTATGGCTACACCTTC

v_gene: TRBV10-3
j_gene: TRBJ2-5
len: 12
abundance: few
d_gene: -
CDR3aa: CAISAGQETQYF
CDR3nt: TGTGCCATCAGTGCAGGACAAGAGACCCAGTACTTC

v_gene: TRBV19
j_gene: TRBJ2-5
len: 16
abundance: many
d_gene: TRBD1
CDR3aa: CASRPRTGGDQETQYF
CDR3nt: TGTGCCAGTAGACCCCGGACAGGGGGAGACCAAGAGACCCAGTACTTC

v_gene: TRBV7-9
j_gene: TRBJ1-2
len: 14
abundance: -
d_gene: -
CDR3aa: CASSSTGTVDGYTF
CDR3nt: TGTGCCAGCAGCTCAACAGGGACGGTCGACGGCTACACCTTC

v_gene: TRBV5-5
j_gene: TRBJ2-1
len: 16
abundance: many
d_gene: TRBD1
CDR3aa: CASSEGQGAALGEQFF
CDR3nt: TGTGCCAGCAGCGAAGGACAGGGAGCGGCTTTAGGTGAGCAGTTCTTC

v_gene: TRBV20-1
j_gene: TRBJ2-3
len: 14
abundance: -
d_gene: TRBD2
CDR3aa: CSASLAGGTDTQYF
CDR3nt: TGCAGTGCTAGCCTAGCGGGGGGCACAGATACGCAGTATTTT

v_gene: TRBV5-1
j_gene: TRBJ2-3
len: 13
abundance: -
d_gene: TRBD1
CDR3aa: CARGQGDTDTQYF
CDR3nt: TGCGCCCGCGGACAGGGGGATACAGATACGCAGTATTTT

v_gene: TRBV20-1
j_gene: TRBJ2-7
len: 14
abundance: -
d_gene: -
CDR3aa: CSARESGESYKQYF
CDR3nt: TGCAGTGCTAGAGAATCCGGGGAGTCCTACAAGCAGTACTTC

v_gene: TRBV20-1
j_gene: TRBJ1-3
len: 15
abundance: many
d_gene: -
CDR3aa: CSAAPTEYSGNTIYF
CDR3nt: TGCAGTGCAGCACCAACTGAATACTCTGGAAACACCATATATTTT

v_gene: TRBV4-3
j_gene: TRBJ2-1
len: 14
abundance: -
d_gene: -
CDR3aa: CASSQDAPYNEQFF
CDR3nt: TGCGCCAGCAGCCAAGATGCGCCATACAATGAGCAGTTCTTC

v_gene: TRBV6-4
j_gene: TRBJ2-4
len: 14
abundance: many
d_gene: TRBD1
CDR3aa: CASSLHTQGGIQYF
CDR3nt: TGTGCCAGCAGTCTACACACACAGGGGGGCATTCAGTACTTC

v_gene: TRBV12-5
j_gene: TRBJ2-3
len: 13
abundance: few
d_gene: TRBD2
CDR3aa: CASGLVASGTQYF
CDR3nt: TGTGCTAGTGGTTTGGTTGCTAGCGGGACGCAGTATTTT